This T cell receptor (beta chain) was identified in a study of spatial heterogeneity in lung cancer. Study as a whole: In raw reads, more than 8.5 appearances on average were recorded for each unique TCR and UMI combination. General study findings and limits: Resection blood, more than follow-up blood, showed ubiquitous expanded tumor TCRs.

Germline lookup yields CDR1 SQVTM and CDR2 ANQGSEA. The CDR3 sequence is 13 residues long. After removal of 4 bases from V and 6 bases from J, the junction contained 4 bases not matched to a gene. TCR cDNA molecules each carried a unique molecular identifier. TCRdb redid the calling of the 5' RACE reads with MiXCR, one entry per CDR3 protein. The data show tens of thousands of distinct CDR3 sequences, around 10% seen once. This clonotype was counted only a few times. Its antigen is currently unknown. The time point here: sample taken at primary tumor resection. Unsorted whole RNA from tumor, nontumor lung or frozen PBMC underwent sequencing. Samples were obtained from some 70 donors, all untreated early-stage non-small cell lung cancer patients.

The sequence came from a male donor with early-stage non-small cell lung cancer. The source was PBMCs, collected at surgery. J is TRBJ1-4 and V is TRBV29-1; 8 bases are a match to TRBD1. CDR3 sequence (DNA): TGCAGCGTTGGAGGACAGGGACATGAAAAACTGTTTTTT. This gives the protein CSVGGQGHEKLFF. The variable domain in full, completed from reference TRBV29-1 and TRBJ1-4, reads SAVISQKPSRDICQRGTSLTIQCQVDSQVTMMFWYRQQPGQSLTLIATANQGSEATYESGFVIDKFPISRPNLTFSTLTVSNMSPEDSSIYLCSVGGQGHEKLFFGSGTQLSVL.